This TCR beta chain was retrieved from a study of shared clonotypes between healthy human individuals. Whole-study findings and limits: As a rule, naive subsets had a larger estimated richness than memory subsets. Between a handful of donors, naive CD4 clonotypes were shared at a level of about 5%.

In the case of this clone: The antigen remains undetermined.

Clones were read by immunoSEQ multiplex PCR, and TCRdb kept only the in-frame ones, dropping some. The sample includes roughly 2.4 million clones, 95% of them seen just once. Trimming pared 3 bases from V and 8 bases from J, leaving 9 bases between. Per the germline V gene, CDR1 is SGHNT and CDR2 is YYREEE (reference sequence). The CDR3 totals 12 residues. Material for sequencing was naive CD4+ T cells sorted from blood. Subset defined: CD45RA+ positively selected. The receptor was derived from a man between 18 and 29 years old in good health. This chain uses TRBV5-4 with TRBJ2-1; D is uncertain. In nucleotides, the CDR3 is TGTGCCAGCAGCTGGGATCACTATGAGCAGTTCTTC. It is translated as CASSWDHYEQFF.